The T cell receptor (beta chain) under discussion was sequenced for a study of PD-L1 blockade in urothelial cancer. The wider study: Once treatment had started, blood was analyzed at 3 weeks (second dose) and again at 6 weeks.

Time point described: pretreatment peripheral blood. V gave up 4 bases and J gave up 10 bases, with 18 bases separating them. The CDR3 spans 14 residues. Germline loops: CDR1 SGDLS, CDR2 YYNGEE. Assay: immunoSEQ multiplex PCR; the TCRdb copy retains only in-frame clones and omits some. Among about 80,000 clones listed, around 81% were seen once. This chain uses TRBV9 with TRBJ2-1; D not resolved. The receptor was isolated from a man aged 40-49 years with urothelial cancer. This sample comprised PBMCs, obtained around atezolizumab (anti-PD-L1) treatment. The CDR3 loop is CASSPPNSLVEQFF. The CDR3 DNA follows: TGTGCCAGCAGCCCCCCGAATAGTCTCGTCGAGCAGTTCTTC.